Listed below are T cell receptor beta chains from one sample, sequenced in a study of CDR3 diversity in severe acne. TCRdb itself ran the PCR reads through MiXCR, one entry per CDR3 protein. In the table there are over 90,000 distinct CDR3 sequences, more than 45% of which are singletons. The sample taken for sequencing was blood. The source of these receptors is a male donor with acne. CDR3s include the opening cysteine and the closing phenylalanine or tryptophan. Each record gives: V gene, clone size, J gene, CDR3 length, D gene, CDR3 DNA, CDR3 protein. The D gene is left open where the match is weak. Size is stated for part of the rows, as once, few or many counts, or as a class when the clone is expanded.

V: TRBV7-9; size: .; J: TRBJ1-4; length: 16; D: TRBD1; DNA: TGTGCCAGCAGCTCCAGGACAGGGTCAACTAATGAAAAACTGTTTTTT; CDR3: CASSSRTGSTNEKLFF
V: TRBV5-8; size: few; J: TRBJ2-1; length: 15; D: .; DNA: TGTGCCAGCAGCTTGAAAGCGGAACCCTACAATGAGCAGTTCTTC; CDR3: CASSLKAEPYNEQFF
V: TRBV15; size: .; J: TRBJ2-7; length: 14; D: .; DNA: TGTGCCACCAGCAGAGAAACAAACAGGGACGAGCAGTACTTC; CDR3: CATSRETNRDEQYF
V: TRBV7-2; size: .; J: TRBJ2-5; length: 10; D: .; DNA: TGCGGGGGAACGAGGGAGACCCAGTACTTC; CDR3: CGGTRETQYF
V: TRBV20-1; size: .; J: TRBJ2-1; length: 17; D: TRBD2; DNA: TGCAGTGCTAGAGATGTAACTAGCGGGAGAGGGGACAATGAGCAGTTCTTC; CDR3: CSARDVTSGRGDNEQFF
V: TRBV10-3; size: .; J: TRBJ2-2; length: 14; D: .; DNA: TGTGCCAGCAAACAGGTCGCGAACACCGGGGAGCTGTTTTTT; CDR3: CASKQVANTGELFF
V: TRBV13; size: .; J: TRBJ2-7; length: 11; D: .; DNA: TGTGCCAATAGCGACCCCTACGAGCAGTACTTC; CDR3: CANSDPYEQYF
V: TRBV7-2; size: .; J: TRBJ1-2; length: 16; D: .; DNA: TGTGCCAGCAGCCCAAGTGCCCTCACTCATAACTATGGCTACACCTTC; CDR3: CASSPSALTHNYGYTF
V: TRBV14; size: .; J: TRBJ1-2; length: 13; D: .; DNA: TGTGCCAGCAGCTCAACGGGGGGAAATGGCTACACCTTC; CDR3: CASSSTGGNGYTF
V: TRBV10-1; size: once; J: TRBJ2-1; length: 14; D: TRBD2; DNA: TGCGCCAGCAGTGTCGGACTAGCGGGGACCCCCCTGGGCTTC; CDR3: CASSVGLAGTPLGF
V: TRBV7-6; size: many; J: TRBJ2-2; length: 13; D: .; DNA: TGTGCCAGCAGTCGGATACACACCGGGGAGCTGTTTTTT; CDR3: CASSRIHTGELFF
V: TRBV6-5; size: few; J: TRBJ1-4; length: 15; D: .; DNA: TGTGCCAGCAGCTACCCACAGGGATTGAATGAAAAACTGTTTTTT; CDR3: CASSYPQGLNEKLFF
V: TRBV29-1; size: .; J: TRBJ1-2; length: 15; D: TRBD1; DNA: TGCAGCGGGATGACAGGGGGCTTTGAAGCCTATGGCTACACCTTC; CDR3: CSGMTGGFEAYGYTF
V: TRBV6-1; size: many; J: TRBJ2-3; length: 14; D: .; DNA: TGTGCCAGCAGTCCCAGATCTAGCACAGATACGCAGTATTTT; CDR3: CASSPRSSTDTQYF
V: TRBV7-9; size: .; J: TRBJ1-1; length: 13; D: TRBD1; DNA: TGTGCCAGCAGAAGGGACAGGGGATCTGAAGCTTTCTTT; CDR3: CASRRDRGSEAFF
V: TRBV20-1; size: many; J: TRBJ1-2; length: 12; D: .; DNA: TGCAGTGCTAGAGAACACGGCTATGGCTACACCTTC; CDR3: CSAREHGYGYTF
V: TRBV4-3; size: .; J: TRBJ2-5; length: 15; D: .; DNA: TGCGCCAGCAGCCAAGATAGGGGCAACCAAGAGACCCAGTACTTC; CDR3: CASSQDRGNQETQYF
V: TRBV6-1; size: .; J: TRBJ1-5; length: 16; D: .; DNA: TGTGCCAGCAGCCGAAGTGTGGTTAGCAGCAATCAGCCCCAGCATTTT; CDR3: CASSRSVVSSNQPQHF
V: TRBV25-1; size: .; J: TRBJ2-7; length: 17; D: .; DNA: TGTGCCAGCAGTGAAGCCGGGCGGCAGGGGACTTCCTACGAGCAGTACTTC; CDR3: CASSEAGRQGTSYEQYF
V: TRBV14; size: .; J: TRBJ2-7; length: 14; D: .; DNA: TGTGCCAGCAGCCCTGGCCGGGACATATACGAGCAGTACTTC; CDR3: CASSPGRDIYEQYF
V: TRBV5-4; size: few; J: TRBJ1-1; length: 15; D: .; DNA: TGTGCCAGCAGCCTAATCTCCACCTTGAACACTGAAGCTTTCTTT; CDR3: CASSLISTLNTEAFF
V: TRBV12-3/TRBV12-4; size: .; J: TRBJ2-2; length: 15; D: TRBD1; DNA: TGTGCCAGCAGTGTGGACAGGGGGCATATCGGGGAGCTGTTTTTT; CDR3: CASSVDRGHIGELFF
V: TRBV3-1; size: many; J: TRBJ1-6; length: 11; D: .; DNA: TGTGCCAGCAGCTCCCATTCACCCCTCCACTTT; CDR3: CASSSHSPLHF
V: TRBV28; size: many; J: TRBJ2-1; length: 17; D: .; DNA: TGTGCCAGCAGTTACCCCCTAACTAAGCGGGCTAACAATGAGCAGTTCTTC; CDR3: CASSYPLTKRANNEQFF
V: TRBV29-1; size: .; J: TRBJ1-3; length: 12; D: .; DNA: TGCAGCGTGTCGACAGCCGGAAACACCATATATTTT; CDR3: CSVSTAGNTIYF
V: TRBV29-1; size: .; J: TRBJ1-1; length: 13; D: TRBD1; DNA: TGCAGCGTTGAAGATAGATTCAGGGGGCGAGCTTTCTTT; CDR3: CSVEDRFRGRAFF
V: TRBV7-8; size: few; J: TRBJ2-2; length: 19; D: TRBD2; DNA: TGTGCCAGCAGCTTCTACCGAGTTAGCGGGAGATCGAACGCCGGGGAGCTGTTTTTT; CDR3: CASSFYRVSGRSNAGELFF
V: TRBV2; size: .; J: TRBJ2-1; length: 16; D: .; DNA: TGTGCCAGCAGTTTATCGGCAGGGGACTCTTACAATGAGCAGTTCTTC; CDR3: CASSLSAGDSYNEQFF
V: TRBV7-2; size: .; J: TRBJ2-5; length: 13; D: .; DNA: TGTGCCAGCAGCGGGGGGGGCGCAGAGACCCAGTACTTC; CDR3: CASSGGGAETQYF
V: TRBV6-4; size: many; J: TRBJ2-3; length: 15; D: .; DNA: TGTGCCAGCAGCCCCGAGACTAGTGGCACAGATACGCAGTATTTT; CDR3: CASSPETSGTDTQYF
V: TRBV7-6; size: .; J: TRBJ2-1; length: 16; D: TRBD2; DNA: TGTGCCAGCAGCTTAGCGACTAGCGGGAGGGACAATGAGCAGTTCTTC; CDR3: CASSLATSGRDNEQFF
V: TRBV5-8; size: many; J: TRBJ2-7; length: 14; D: .; DNA: TGTGCCAGCAGCTTGCCACCATGGGACCGCGAGCAGTACTTC; CDR3: CASSLPPWDREQYF
V: TRBV19; size: many; J: TRBJ2-1; length: 15; D: TRBD2; DNA: TGTGCCAGTAGTATATCGGCTAGCGGGACATTAGAGCAGTTCTTC; CDR3: CASSISASGTLEQFF
V: TRBV15; size: .; J: TRBJ1-1; length: 15; D: .; DNA: TGTGCCACTAGCAAACCTCAGGGGCTGAACACTGAAGCTTTCTTT; CDR3: CATSKPQGLNTEAFF
V: TRBV10-2; size: .; J: TRBJ2-7; length: 14; D: TRBD2; DNA: TGCGCCAGCAGTCCCTTGCGGGGGTCCTACGAGCAGTACTTC; CDR3: CASSPLRGSYEQYF
V: TRBV12-3/TRBV12-4; size: many; J: TRBJ2-1; length: 15; D: .; DNA: TGTGCCAGCAGCCTAAGTCCGAGCTCCTACAATGAGCAGTTCTTC; CDR3: CASSLSPSSYNEQFF
V: TRBV6-2/TRBV6-3; size: .; J: TRBJ1-5; length: 14; D: .; DNA: TGTGCCAGCAGTTCTGAAGGGGGTTCTCAGCCCCAGCATTTT; CDR3: CASSSEGGSQPQHF
V: TRBV20-1; size: many; J: TRBJ2-5; length: 13; D: TRBD2; DNA: TGCAGTGCTCTTAGCGGGATCGAAGAGACCCAGTACTTC; CDR3: CSALSGIEETQYF
V: TRBV19; size: many; J: TRBJ2-2; length: 14; D: .; DNA: TGTGCCAGTAGTATTAGCCAGAACACCGGGGAGCTGTTTTTT; CDR3: CASSISQNTGELFF
V: TRBV4-3; size: few; J: TRBJ2-1; length: 16; D: TRBD2; DNA: TGCGCCAGCAGCCAGGTTAGCGGGATCTCCTACAATGAGCAGTTCTTC; CDR3: CASSQVSGISYNEQFF
V: TRBV10-3; size: .; J: TRBJ1-5; length: 13; D: .; DNA: TGTGCCATCAGTGAGCTAGAGAATCAGCCCCAGCATTTT; CDR3: CAISELENQPQHF
V: TRBV5-1; size: many; J: TRBJ2-2; length: 16; D: .; DNA: TGCGCCAGCCGGGGAGTACTAGGGGCGAACACCGGGGAGCTGTTTTTT; CDR3: CASRGVLGANTGELFF
V: TRBV9; size: many; J: TRBJ2-3; length: 12; D: .; DNA: TGTGCCAGCAGCGACACCACAGATACGCAGTATTTT; CDR3: CASSDTTDTQYF
V: TRBV20-1; size: .; J: TRBJ2-2; length: 13; D: TRBD2; DNA: TGCAGTGCTCGGGGGGAAGACCACGGGGAGCTGTTTTTT; CDR3: CSARGEDHGELFF
V: TRBV24-1; size: many; J: TRBJ1-1; length: 11; D: .; DNA: TGTGCCACCAGTGCCCACAGGGTCGCTTTCTTT; CDR3: CATSAHRVAFF
V: TRBV28; size: .; J: TRBJ2-5; length: 15; D: .; DNA: TGTGCCAGCAGTTTTGGCCGACCGGTCCCGGAGACCCAGTACTTC; CDR3: CASSFGRPVPETQYF
V: TRBV29-1; size: many; J: TRBJ2-3; length: 14; D: .; DNA: TGCAGCGTTGATACTTTTAGTAGCACAGATACGCAGTATTTT; CDR3: CSVDTFSSTDTQYF
V: TRBV20-1; size: .; J: TRBJ2-7; length: 14; D: .; DNA: TGCAGTGCTACACCGGGGGACGCCTCCTACGAGCAGTACTTC; CDR3: CSATPGDASYEQYF
V: TRBV20-1; size: .; J: TRBJ1-5; length: 16; D: TRBD1; DNA: TGCAGTGCTAGAGACAAACTGGGACAGGGGGGTCAGCCCCAGCATTTT; CDR3: CSARDKLGQGGQPQHF
V: TRBV6-6; size: .; J: TRBJ1-4; length: 15; D: .; DNA: TGTGCCAGCAGTTACCGGACCGGGGGGTATGAAAAACTGTTTTTT; CDR3: CASSYRTGGYEKLFF
V: TRBV10-3; size: few; J: TRBJ1-3; length: 15; D: .; DNA: TGTGCCATCAGTAAGGACGGATTCTCTGGAAACACCATATATTTT; CDR3: CAISKDGFSGNTIYF
V: TRBV20-1; size: .; J: TRBJ2-5; length: 16; D: TRBD2; DNA: TGCAGTGCTAGCTGCATAGCGGGAGTGCGGCAAGAGACCCAGTACTTC; CDR3: CSASCIAGVRQETQYF
V: TRBV5-6; size: once; J: TRBJ1-2; length: 13; D: .; DNA: TGTGCCAGCAGCGTGGATGGATTCCGTGGCTACACCTTC; CDR3: CASSVDGFRGYTF
V: TRBV3-1; size: .; J: TRBJ1-6; length: 13; D: .; DNA: TGTGCCAGCAGCCAAACAGATGATTCACCCCTCCACTTT; CDR3: CASSQTDDSPLHF
V: TRBV15; size: .; J: TRBJ2-7; length: 15; D: TRBD2; DNA: TGTGCCACCAGCAGAGATCGGGGACTAGCCGTCGAGCAGTACTTC; CDR3: CATSRDRGLAVEQYF
V: TRBV6-1; size: .; J: TRBJ2-3; length: 16; D: TRBD2; DNA: TGTGCCAGCAGTGAACTAGCGGGGGGGCCGGCAGATACGCAGTATTTT; CDR3: CASSELAGGPADTQYF
V: TRBV20-1; size: medium-sized; J: TRBJ2-1; length: 16; D: .; DNA: TGCAGTGCTCTGACCTCTCGGATAACTAGTTTCGATGAGCAGTTCTTC; CDR3: CSALTSRITSFDEQFF
V: TRBV2; size: once; J: TRBJ1-6; length: 10; D: .; DNA: TGTGCCAGCAGTGGAGTACCCCTCCACTTT; CDR3: CASSGVPLHF
V: TRBV7-9; size: medium-sized; J: TRBJ1-5; length: 12; D: .; DNA: TGTGCCAGCAGCTTAGTTGGGGGTCCCCAGCATTTT; CDR3: CASSLVGGPQHF